This T cell receptor beta chain stems from a study of identical twins. TCRdb passed the 5' RACE reads through MiXCR, listing each CDR3 protein once. The data hold 500,000 or so distinct CDR3 sequences, with 14% observed a single time. Only a few counts were recorded for this clonotype. Another study also made use of these data, one on yellow fever vaccine responses in identical twins. That work adds: The authors reported partly convergent, partly personalized vaccine responses in identical twins.

The TCR comes from a woman younger than 35 in good health. The material sequenced was CD4+ T cells sorted from blood.

The CDR3 sequence is CASSHGGGEQYF. The CDR3 DNA follows: TGTGCCAGCAGTCACGGTGGAGGCGAGCAGTACTTC. The chain recombines TRBV6-6 with TRBJ2-7; perhaps TRBD2 as D (5 bases). The germline V and J ends were trimmed by 5 bases and 6 bases, with 11 bases remaining between them. Germline V lookup: CDR1 MNHNY, CDR2 SVGAGI (reference sequence). This CDR3 region has 12 residues.